One and the same sample provided the 11 T cell receptor beta chains below, sequenced in a study of T cell repertoires in cytomegalovirus infection. Their specific antigens are unknown. TCRdb re-called the reads with MiXCR, one entry per CDR3 protein. The sample holds under 300,000 distinct CDR3 sequences, 22% seen once. Sequences were derived from cultured PBMCs, sampled from culture after CMV antigen stimulation. Receptor source: a human donor in good health (CMV status not recorded). Some clones in this sample may be carry-over from other donors' samples.

Turning to this clonotype: One junction end does not reproduce the germline sequence, and a read error may be involved. The V gene is TRBV4-1, the J gene TRBJ2-2; 7 nucleotides match TRBD1. Germline lookup yields CDR1 MGHRA and CDR2 YSYEKL. This CDR3 comprises 17 residues. CDR3: CASSQVRYGDSSGELFF. The CDR3 DNA is TGTGCCAGCAGCCAAGTTAGGTATGGGGACAGCAGCGGGGAGCTGTTTTTT.

The chain employs TRBV6-2 or TRBV6-3 and TRBJ2-5, with D possibly matching TRBD2 (5 bases). Germline loops: CDR1 MNHEY, CDR2 SVGEGT. The CDR3 is made up of 15 amino acids. V lost 5 bases, J lost 7 bases, and 20 bases lay in between. The CDR3 DNA follows: TGTGCCAGCAGTCCTTTCGGGAATGACGCCGGGACCCAGTACTTC. Translated: CASSPFGNDAGTQYF.

V usage is TRBV28 and J usage is TRBJ1-5; weak D call: TRBD1 (5 bases). Looked up from germline, CDR1 is MDHEN and CDR2 is SYDVKM. V lost 5 bases and J 3 bases, leaving 14 bases between the germline ends. The length of the CDR3 is 15 residues. Written as DNA, the CDR3 is TGTGCCAGCAGTAAGGAAGGGGCGGTCAATCAGCCCCAGCATTTT. Its protein is CASSKEGAVNQPQHF.

This clonotype was seen more than once but under ten times. V is TRBV7-2 and J is TRBJ2-7, with 7 bases fitting TRBD1. The CDR3 contains 16 residues. J was trimmed by 2 bases and V by 3 bases; bases with no gene match: 10. Germline CDR1 and CDR2: SGHTA and FQGNSA. CDR3 in DNA: TGTGCCAGCAGCTTGGCCCCGGGACAGATCGCCTACGAGCAGTACTTC. It specifies CASSLAPGQIAYEQYF.

In its sample, this clonotype was seen a few times. CDR3 sequence (DNA): TGTGCCAGCAGGGAGCGGAGGTCGAATCAGCCCCAGCATTTT. Amino acid sequence: CASRERRSNQPQHF. This rearrangement joins TRBV6-5 to TRBJ1-5, with D hard to call. The CDR3 contains 14 residues. The ends were cut back, 6 bases at V and 4 bases at J, with 13 bases in the middle. Germline V gives CDR1 MNHEY, CDR2 SVGAGI.

This clonotype was recorded many times. The chain links TRBV7-2 to TRBJ2-3, with 9 bases identical to TRBD2. The CDR3 spans 17 residues. Looked up from germline, CDR1 is SGHTA and CDR2 is FQGNSA. Unmatched junction bases numbered 10, after V lost 0 bases and J lost 6 bases. CDR3 protein: CASSLAAPAGGSDTQYF. CDR3 coding DNA: TGTGCCAGCAGCTTAGCGGCCCCAGCGGGAGGTAGTGATACGCAGTATTTT.

At least ten counts were recorded for this clonotype. The V call is TRBV7-2, the J call TRBJ2-1, with D unclear. The CDR3 covers 15 residues. Trimming shortened V by 7 bases and J by 7 bases, and 20 bases separated the two germline ends. Looked up from germline, CDR1 is SGHTA and CDR2 is FQGNSA. The CDR3 spells CASNFAPQTGNEQFF. CDR3 in DNA: TGTGCCAGCAACTTCGCGCCCCAAACGGGTAATGAGCAGTTCTTC.

J is TRBJ1-5 and V is TRBV15; a weak D match, TRBD1 (5 bases). The germline V gene has CDR1 LNHNV and CDR2 YYDKDF (reference sequence). The CDR3 sequence is 16 residues long. The germline V and J ends were trimmed by 0 bases and 0 bases, with 9 bases remaining between them. The CDR3 spells CATSRDQGTSNQPQHF. The CDR3 DNA reads TGTGCCACCAGCAGAGATCAGGGCACTAGCAATCAGCCCCAGCATTTT.

There are many counts of this clonotype. The chain employs TRBV7-9 and TRBJ1-1, with D uncertain. V lost 1 base, J lost 1 base, and 7 bases lay in between. The CDR3 runs 14 residues. Germline loops: CDR1 SEHNR, CDR2 FQNEAQ (reference sequence). CDR3 residues: CASSLVAGNTEAFF. In DNA, the CDR3 is TGTGCCAGCAGCTTAGTTGCAGGGAACACTGAAGCTTTCTTT.

The J gene is TRBJ2-5, the V gene TRBV19, with 7 bases matching TRBD2. CDR3 length: 15 amino acids. Germline V lookup: CDR1 LNHDA, CDR2 SQIVND (reference sequence). Trimming cost V 3 bases and J 4 bases; bases outside gene matches: 8. This CDR3 is CASSIGLEARETQYF. CDR3 coding DNA: TGTGCCAGTAGTATCGGACTAGAGGCTCGAGAGACCCAGTACTTC.

The chain uses TRBV20-1 and TRBJ2-1; possibly TRBD2 for D (7 bases). V lost 3 bases, J lost 7 bases, and 22 bases lay in between. This CDR3 is built from 16 residues. Germline CDR1 and CDR2: DFQATT and SNEGSKA (reference sequence). The CDR3 region is CSARRGGGPKLNEQFF. CDR3 coding DNA: TGCAGTGCTAGGAGGGGGGGGGGGCCAAAATTGAATGAGCAGTTCTTC.